A single sample gave rise to the 21 T cell receptor beta chains below, sequenced in a study of breast tumors, draining lymph nodes, adjacent tissues. TCRdb re-analysed the multiplex PCR reads in MiXCR, keeping a single row per CDR3 protein. This table has about 22,000 distinct CDR3 sequences, around 50% appearing once. Sequenced sample: breast tumor tissue. These receptors originate from a female donor with breast cancer. Some clones in this sample may be carry-over from other donors' samples.

The chain combines TRBV2 with TRBJ2-3; D is unclear. This CDR3 has 13 residues. The germline V gene encodes CDR1 SNHLY and CDR2 FYNNEI. Trimming took off 6 bases at V and 3 bases at J, with 10 bases between the two ends. In DNA form, the CDR3 reads TGTGCCAGCAGCCCCTACAGTACAGATACGCAGTATTTT. It translates to CASSPYSTDTQYF.

This clonotype was counted ten times or more. A much larger clone is a single base away; this may be a read error. This CDR3 is CSARVRDKETF. As DNA, the CDR3 is TGCAGTGCCAGAGTCCGGGACAAAGAAACCTTC. The V call is TRBV20-1, the J call TRBJ1-2, with D possibly TRBD1 on 6 matching bases. The V gene's germline CDR1 is DFQATT and CDR2 SNEGSKA (reference sequence). The length of the CDR3 is 11 residues.

In this sample, this clonotype turned up once. V and J are TRBV5-1 and TRBJ2-1; no firm D call. V was clipped by 0 bases and J by 0 bases, with 7 bases between them. This CDR3 contains 15 residues. Germline V gene lookup returns CDR1 SGHRS and CDR2 YFSETQ. CDR3 residues: CASSLEHHSYNEQFF. The CDR3 nucleotides are TGCGCCAGCAGCTTGGAACATCACTCCTACAATGAGCAGTTCTTC.

The genes are TRBV19 and TRBJ2-1, with 10 bases lining up with TRBD1. The germline CDR1 and CDR2 sequences are LNHDA and SQIVND (reference sequence). Trimming took 4 bases from V and 7 from J; bases not matched to a gene: 7. The CDR3 is 15 amino acids. In DNA, the CDR3 is TGTGCCAGTAGTAGCCCCGGGACAGGGGTGAATGAGCAGTTCTTC. This sequence encodes CASSSPGTGVNEQFF.

This sequence joins TRBV24-1 and TRBJ1-6, with a possible D match to TRBD1 (5 bases). CDR3 size: 20 residues. CDR1 and CDR2 (germline): KGHDR, SFDVKD. V gave up 8 bases and J gave up 10 bases, with 35 bases separating them. CDR3 sequence: CATKPFSQGGFGSINSPLHF. CDR3 coding DNA: TGTGCCACCAAGCCCTTTTCTCAGGGAGGGTTCGGAAGTATCAACTCACCCCTCCACTTT.

There are a few counts of this clonotype. CDR3 amino acids: CASSSVPGQEAFF. Here the CDR3 DNA reads TGTGCCAGCAGCTCCGTCCCCGGACAGGAAGCTTTCTTT. The V call is TRBV5-6, the J call TRBJ1-1; D is perhaps TRBD1 (6 bases). In germline, CDR1 is SGHDT, CDR2 YYEEEE. V was clipped by 3 bases and J by 8 bases, with 14 bases between them. The length of the CDR3 is 13 residues.

To note about this clonotype: In this CDR3 the conserved last residue, phenylalanine or tryptophan, is missing, so a read error is likely. The rearrangement joins TRBV5-4 to TRBJ1-2, with 9 bases fitting TRBD1. After removal of 3 bases from V and 5 bases from J, the junction contained 2 bases not matched to a gene. Looked up from germline, CDR1 is SGHNT and CDR2 is YYREEE (reference sequence). CDR3 length: 13 residues. This CDR3 reads CASSSGQGYGYTL. The CDR3 DNA follows: TGTGCCAGCAGCTCGGGACAGGGATATGGCTACACCCTC.

This clonotype has a count of ten or more. The rearrangement joins TRBV6-5 to TRBJ1-2; D gene ambiguous. The CDR3 is made up of 13 amino acids. The germline V gene has CDR1 MNHEY and CDR2 SVGAGI. The V end lost 5 bases, the J end lost 2 bases, and 9 bases lay between the germline ends. CDR3 in amino acids: CASSLSGNYGYTF. The DNA for the CDR3 is TGTGCCAGCAGTCTTTCGGGGAACTATGGCTACACCTTC.

On this clonotype itself: At one end, the junction sequence differs from germline, possibly due to a read error. The chain combines TRBV7-9 with TRBJ1-6, with D maybe TRBD1 (5 bases). The CDR3 runs 17 residues. Germline V gene data show CDR1 as SEHNR and CDR2 as FQNEAQ (reference sequence). CDR3 sequence (DNA): TGCGCCAGCAGCCAAGAGCAAGTGGGACCAACTAATTCACCCCTCCACTTT. Translated, it gives CASSQEQVGPTNSPLHF.

The J gene is TRBJ2-7, the V gene TRBV7-2; D is uncertain. Trimming shortened V by 1 base and J by 0 bases, and 7 bases separated the two germline ends. Germline V gene data show CDR1 as SGHTA and CDR2 as FQGNSA. CDR3 length equals 14 residues. CDR3 loop: CASSLGHNSYEQYF. Here the CDR3 DNA reads TGTGCCAGCAGCTTAGGTCACAACTCCTACGAGCAGTACTTC.

As DNA, the CDR3 is TGTGCCACCCAGCTTAGCGGGAGCACAGATACGCAGTATTTT. It codes for CATQLSGSTDTQYF. The chain recombines TRBV24-1 with TRBJ2-3; 7 bases are shared with TRBD2. This CDR3 has 14 amino acids. Germline V lookup: CDR1 KGHDR, CDR2 SFDVKD. The V segment lost 9 bases and the J segment 0 bases; nucleotides outside the gene matches: 5.

This clonotype was seen at least ten times. The chain links TRBV9 to TRBJ2-3; possible D gene TRBD2, 6 bases. V was shortened by 2 bases and J by 2 bases, with 15 bases between the two germline ends. There are 16 residues in the CDR3. Germline values: CDR1 SGDLS, CDR2 YYNGEE. The CDR3 DNA reads TGTGCCAGCAGCGTTGGCAGCGGGCAATACACAGATACGCAGTATTTT. This encodes CASSVGSGQYTDTQYF.

Comments on this clonotype: A junction end diverges from the germline sequence, so it may reflect a read error. The chain uses TRBV29-1 and TRBJ1-2, with 12 bases identical to TRBD1. The CDR3 totals 16 residues. CDR1 and CDR2 (germline): SQVTM, ANQGSEA. CDR3 in DNA: TGCAGAGTACCCATGGCCCCCGGGACAGGGGGCTATGGCTACGCCTTC. Protein: CRVPMAPGTGGYGYAF. The full variable domain, in which reference TRBV29-1 and TRBJ1-2 provide the parts outside the CDR3, is SAVISQKPSRDICQRGTSLTIQCQVDSQVTMMFWYRQQPGQSLTLIATANQGSEATYESGFVIDKFPISRPNLTFSTLTVSNMSPEDSSIYLCRVPMAPGTGGYGYAFGSGTRLTVV.

The rearrangement links TRBV2 to TRBJ1-3; the match to TRBD1 covers 7 bases. Germline V gene sequence: CDR1 SNHLY, CDR2 FYNNEI. The trim removed 6 bases at V and 2 bases at J, leaving 4 bases unmatched. The CDR3 sequence is 14 residues long. The CDR3 region is CASRGTATGNTIYF. CDR3 bases: TGTGCCAGCAGGGGGACAGCGACTGGAAACACCATATATTTT.

This sequence joins TRBV5-6 and TRBJ1-4; 9 positions match TRBD1. CDR3 size: 19 residues. CDR1 SGHDT and CDR2 YYEEEE come from the germline V gene. With 0 bases clipped from V and 7 bases from J, the junction kept 16 bases outside the gene matches. This CDR3 reads CASSLEPGQGRVSGEKLFF. As DNA, the CDR3 is TGTGCCAGCAGCTTGGAACCGGGACAGGGAAGGGTGAGTGGTGAAAAACTGTTTTTT.

This clonotype was counted at least ten times. V gene TRBV9 combines with J gene TRBJ2-2; no firm D call. Germline V gene lookup returns CDR1 SGDLS and CDR2 YYNGEE. Trimming shortened V by 0 bases and J by 3 bases, and 6 bases separated the two germline ends. This CDR3 region has 14 residues. The CDR3 coding sequence is TGTGCCAGCAGCGTAGCTGACTACACCGGGGAGCTGTTTTTT. Its translation: CASSVADYTGELFF.

CDR3 amino acids: CASSLGLGSSYEQYF. In nucleotides, the CDR3 is TGTGCCAGCAGCTTAGGTTTGGGGTCCTCCTACGAGCAGTACTTC. V and J are TRBV7-2 and TRBJ2-7; D is unresolved. The CDR3 length is 15 residues. The ends were cut back, 1 base at V and 0 bases at J, with 10 bases in the middle. Per the germline V gene, CDR1 is SGHTA and CDR2 is FQGNSA.

This clonotype is categorized as medium-sized. This rearrangement joins TRBV20-1 to TRBJ2-3, with a weak D call TRBD2 (5 bases). The CDR3 totals 14 residues. V dropped 1 base and J dropped 5 bases, with 13 bases sitting between them. Looked up from germline, CDR1 is DFQATT and CDR2 is SNEGSKA (reference sequence). The CDR3 protein is CSARVGVLRDTQYF. The CDR3 nucleotides read TGCAGTGCTAGAGTGGGAGTGCTGAGAGATACGCAGTATTTT.

The V and J genes are TRBV6-1 and TRBJ1-4, with D possibly being TRBD1 (5 bases). Germline loops: CDR1 MNHNS, CDR2 SASEGT. Trimming took off 7 bases at V and 6 bases at J, with 15 bases between the two ends. The CDR3 spans 14 residues. CDR3 nucleotide sequence: TGTGCCAGCACGGAAGGGGCCTGGGATGAAAAACTGTTTTTT. As protein: CASTEGAWDEKLFF.

The chain links TRBV24-1 to TRBJ2-3; 12 bases line up with TRBD2. Germline CDR1 is KGHDR and CDR2 is SFDVKD. The V gene end was trimmed by 3 bases and the J gene end by 1 base; junction bases not matched to a gene: 1. The CDR3 length is 16 residues. CDR3 loop: CATSDRTSGGTDTQYF. CDR3 nucleotides: TGTGCCACCAGTGATCGGACTAGCGGGGGCACAGATACGCAGTATTTT.

This clonotype appeared many times. The chain recombines TRBV6-1 with TRBJ1-5; TRBD1 agrees at 7 bases. With 3 bases clipped from V and 0 bases from J, the junction kept 5 bases outside the gene matches. This CDR3 spans 16 amino acids. CDR1 and CDR2 (germline): MNHNS, SASEGT. CDR3 bases: TGTGCCAGCAGTGAGAGACAGGGTTTTAGCAATCAGCCCCAGCATTTT. It encodes CASSERQGFSNQPQHF.